This T cell receptor (beta chain) was identified during a study of response to subunit inactivated influenza vaccine. Whole-study findings and limits: Authors suggested seasonal influenza vaccinations each recruit few new T cells.

A note on this clonotype: Its cognate antigen is unknown.

TCRdb recomputed calls from the RT-PCR reads with MiXCR, one row per CDR3 protein. This table has about 620,000 distinct CDR3 sequences, roughly 10% appearing once. The sample was also reused in another study, on T cells expressing NK-cell markers. As reported in that work: As the method of synthesis, 5'RACE template switching with UMIs yielded TCR beta cDNA. The same clonotypes also predominated in the CD3+CD56-NKG2C+ fraction of a handful of donors.

The sequencing used PBMCs from blood, collected on the day of vaccination. The clonotype was recovered from a man in his forties or fifties who received an inactivated influenza vaccine.

The CDR3 sequence is CSAGISGEQYF. The CDR3 nucleotides are TGCAGTGCTGGGATATCAGGAGAGCAGTACTTC. The gene calls are TRBV20-1 and TRBJ2-7; D unclear. Per the germline V gene, CDR1 is DFQATT and CDR2 is SNEGSKA (reference sequence). The CDR3 has 11 amino acids. V shed 5 bases and J shed 7 bases, with 12 bases lying between them.